One and the same sample provided the 20 T cell receptor beta chains below, sequenced in a study of Ad26.COV2.S vaccination and SARS-CoV-2 variants. Treatment described: roughly 20 received Ad26.COV2.S at low or high dose, single or two shots; roughly five received placebo; per-sample allocation not given. Each sample was drawn 63 days after the first injection (of vaccine or placebo). Using immunoSEQ multiplex PCR, the repertoire was profiled, and TCRdb retains in-frame clones only, with some absent. The sample shows some 340,000 clones, 85% of them seen only once. Sequencing used peripheral blood, obtained in a trial of Ad26.COV2.S vaccine versus placebo. These receptor sequences come from a person between 18 and 65 years old who received the Ad26.COV2.S COVID-19 vaccine or a placebo.

This clone was seen more than once but under ten times. This chain joins TRBV28 and TRBJ2-7; the D gene is possibly TRBD1 (6 bases). CDR3 size: 11 residues. Trimming cost V 5 bases and J 7 bases, with 9 bases left between them. The V gene's germline CDR1 is MDHEN and CDR2 SYDVKM. The CDR3 DNA reads as TGTGCCAGCAGTCTAAGGGGGGAGCAGTACTTC. Amino acids: CASSLRGEQYF.

Concerning this clone itself: The sample holds other DNA sequences that translate to the same CDR3. The chain couples TRBV5-1 to TRBJ2-2; D remains unclear. The germline V and J ends were trimmed by 0 bases and 5 bases, with 5 bases remaining between them. This CDR3 region has 13 residues. In germline, CDR1 is SGHRS, CDR2 YFSETQ. The CDR3 DNA reads as TGCGCCAGCAGCTTGGTTCCGACCGGGGAGCTGTTTTTT. Translating gives CASSLVPTGELFF.

This clone occurred a few times. V and J are TRBV18 and TRBJ1-6, with D possibly TRBD1 on 6 matching bases. Germline V CDR1 and CDR2: KGHSH, LQKENI. V lost 3 bases and J 9 bases, leaving 15 bases between the germline ends. This CDR3 spans 15 amino acids. The DNA of the CDR3 is TGTGCCAGCTCACCCGGGGACAATAACCTTTCACCCCTCCACTTT. It encodes CASSPGDNNLSPLHF. The full variable domain, in which reference TRBV18 and TRBJ1-6 provide the parts outside the CDR3, is NAGVMQNPRHLVRRRGQEARLRCSPMKGHSHVYWYRQLPEEGLKFMVYLQKENIIDESGMPKERFSAEFPKEGPSILRIQQVVRGDSAAYFCASSPGDNNLSPLHFGNGTRLTVT.

The chain couples TRBV21-1 to TRBJ2-2; the table assigns TRBD1, which was not confirmed against the DNA. TRBV21-1 is shown as a pseudogene. The CDR3 totals 16 residues. For the CDR3, the DNA is TGTGCCAGCAGCATGCCCCAGGTACCGAACACCGGGGAGCTGTTTTTT. This gives the protein CASSMPQVPNTGELFF.

This sequence joins TRBV30 and TRBJ1-2; D uncertain. The CDR3 extends over 11 amino acids. The germline gives CDR1 GTSNPN, CDR2 SVGIG (reference sequence). Trimming cost V 1 base and J 8 bases, with 8 bases left between them. The CDR3 here is CAWSDRYGYTF. The CDR3 bases are TGTGCCTGGAGTGACCGGTACGGCTACACCTTC. Variable domain in full (rest from reference TRBV30 and TRBJ1-2): SQTIHQWPATLVQPVGSPLSLECTVEGTSNPNLYWYRQAAGRGLQLLFYSVGIGQISSEVPQNLSASRPQDRQFILSSKKLLLSDSGFYLCAWSDRYGYTFGSGTRLTVV.

V and J are TRBV2 and TRBJ2-3, with 14 nucleotides matching TRBD2. Per germline, CDR1 SNHLY and CDR2 FYNNEI. The CDR3 runs 15 residues. The CDR3 here is CASGGLAGVGNTQYF. The CDR3 region has the DNA TGTGCTAGTGGGGGACTAGCGGGGGTAGGGAATACGCAGTATTTT.

The rearrangement uses TRBV24-1 and TRBJ2-6, with TRBD1 matching over 10 bases. CDR1 is KGHDR and CDR2 is SFDVKD in the germline V gene. The CDR3 has 16 amino acids. The V and J ends lost 5 bases and 4 bases, in that order; junction bases with no gene match: 4. The CDR3: CATSGDRGSGANVLTF. The CDR3 coding sequence is TGTGCCACCAGTGGGGACAGGGGTTCCGGGGCCAACGTCCTGACTTTC.

A note on this clone: Other DNA sequences in this sample translate to the same CDR3. This chain joins TRBV18 and TRBJ1-1; TRBD1 agrees at 7 bases. The CDR3 runs 15 residues. Trimming removed 1 base from V and 1 base from J; junction bases left unmatched: 3. In germline, CDR1 is KGHSH, CDR2 LQKENI. CDR3 region: CASSPLGTANTEAFF. The CDR3 DNA reads as TGTGCCAGCTCACCACTTGGGACAGCGAACACTGAAGCTTTCTTT.

V gene TRBV9 combines with J gene TRBJ2-4; D perhaps matches TRBD2 (7 bases). In germline, CDR1 is SGDLS, CDR2 YYNGEE. Deletions cut 7 bases from V and 3 bases from J, with 20 bases between. CDR3 length: 16 residues. CDR3 in DNA: TGTGCCAGCCGTGCGGGGGCGCATACCCTCAAAAACATTCAGTACTTC. Translating gives CASRAGAHTLKNIQYF. Supplemented by reference TRBV9 and TRBJ2-4, the full variable domain reads DSGVTQTPKHLITATGQRVTLRCSPRSGDLSVYWYQQSLDQGLQFLIQYYNGEERAKGNILERFSAQQFPDLHSELNLSSLELGDSALYFCASRAGAHTLKNIQYFGAGTRLSVL.

This clone was observed a single time. This rearrangement joins TRBV11-2 to TRBJ1-5, with a weak D call TRBD1 (6 bases). The CDR3 length is 16 residues. Germline CDR1 SGHAT, CDR2 FQNNGV. Trimming pared 1 base from V and 1 base from J, leaving 11 bases between. CDR3 bases: TGTGCCAGCAGCTTAGGGGGGGCTGTCAGCAATCAGCCCCAGCATTTT. Translation gives CASSLGGAVSNQPQHF.

This chain uses TRBV6-2 or TRBV6-3 with TRBJ1-6; possibly TRBD1 for D (5 bases). Germline V gene lookup returns CDR1 MNHEY and CDR2 SVGEGT. The CDR3 covers 16 residues. V shed 5 bases and J shed 2 bases, with 13 bases lying between them. CDR3 nucleotides: TGTGCCAGCAGTCTCAGACCGGGGGCCTATAATTCACCCCTCCACTTT. Protein product: CASSLRPGAYNSPLHF.

This clone was counted a single time. The chain has TRBV27 and TRBJ2-2; D is unclear. The V end was cut by 8 bases, the J end by 5 bases, with 9 bases between. Germline V CDR1 and CDR2: MNHEY, SMNVEV (reference sequence). This CDR3 comprises 12 residues. The CDR3 sequence is CASSVGTGELFF. CDR3 DNA sequence: TGTGCCAGCTCAGTAGGGACCGGGGAGCTGTTTTTT.

The chain employs TRBV24-1 and TRBJ2-1; D is undetermined. Germline V gene lookup returns CDR1 KGHDR and CDR2 SFDVKD. The CDR3 contains 13 residues. V was trimmed by 4 bases and J by 3 bases, leaving 6 bases between them. CDR3 sequence: CATSEEHYNEQFF. The CDR3 bases are TGTGCCACCAGTGAGGAACACTACAATGAGCAGTTCTTC.

The V call is TRBV14, the J call TRBJ2-7; the match to TRBD1 covers 10 bases. Trimming cost V 5 bases and J 5 bases; bases outside gene matches: 15. The length of the CDR3 is 17 residues. The germline gives CDR1 SGHDN, CDR2 FVKESK. The CDR3 here is CASSIRNRDRGLHEQYF. The CDR3 DNA reads as TGTGCCAGCAGCATCCGGAACCGGGACAGGGGACTTCACGAGCAGTACTTC.

This chain links TRBV14 with TRBJ2-5; 10 bases agree with TRBD1. Germline trimming cut 5 bases from V and 5 bases from J; bases unmatched to any gene: 11. The CDR3 has 16 amino acids. Germline loops: CDR1 SGHDN, CDR2 FVKESK. The CDR3 region has the DNA TGTGCCAGCAGCACCCGACAGGGGGCCTTCCGCGAGACCCAGTACTTC. Translation: CASSTRQGAFRETQYF.

This clone was observed a few times. Other nucleotide sequences from this sample produce the same CDR3. The chain has TRBV5-1 and TRBJ1-5; D unresolved. The V end lost 0 bases, the J end lost 0 bases, and 7 bases lay between the germline ends. Germline V gene lookup returns CDR1 SGHRS and CDR2 YFSETQ. This CDR3 spans 15 amino acids. The CDR3 coding sequence is TGCGCCAGCAGCTTGGCTGGTAATAGCAATCAGCCCCAGCATTTT. Protein product: CASSLAGNSNQPQHF.

This rearrangement joins TRBV5-1 to TRBJ2-3, with TRBD2 matching 13 bases. Germline lookup yields CDR1 SGHRS and CDR2 YFSETQ. The CDR3 totals 13 residues. Trimming at V came to 3 bases and at J to 14 bases, leaving 6 bases not matched to a gene. In DNA form, the CDR3 reads TGCGCCAGCAGCTCCGGACTAGCGGGGGTGTGGTATTTT. Its translation: CASSSGLAGVWYF.

The chain links TRBV7-9 to TRBJ1-4; no firm D call. Trimming took off 7 bases at V and 8 bases at J, with 14 bases between the two ends. The length of the CDR3 is 13 residues. Germline V gives CDR1 SEHNR, CDR2 FQNEAQ (reference sequence). Written as DNA, the CDR3 is TGTGCCAGCAATTTGGCAGGCCAGGAAAAACTGTTTTTT. Protein: CASNLAGQEKLFF.

V usage is TRBV28 and J usage is TRBJ1-5; weak D call: TRBD1 (5 bases). The V end lost 1 base, the J end lost 5 bases, and 18 bases lay between the germline ends. The CDR3 runs 17 residues. CDR1 MDHEN and CDR2 SYDVKM come from the germline V gene. The CDR3 DNA follows: TGTGCCAGCAGTTTATTTTCGTCCAGGGCCCTGGATCAGCCCCAGCATTTT. This encodes CASSLFSSRALDQPQHF.

This clone was seen a handful of times. This sequence joins TRBV5-1 and TRBJ1-6; no definite D call. CDR3 length: 15 residues. Per germline, CDR1 SGHRS and CDR2 YFSETQ. Trimming removed 0 bases from V and 9 bases from J, with 13 bases in between. The chain's CDR3 is CASSLEQRRSSPLHF. CDR3 nucleotides: TGCGCCAGCAGCTTGGAACAAAGGAGGAGTTCACCCCTCCACTTT.